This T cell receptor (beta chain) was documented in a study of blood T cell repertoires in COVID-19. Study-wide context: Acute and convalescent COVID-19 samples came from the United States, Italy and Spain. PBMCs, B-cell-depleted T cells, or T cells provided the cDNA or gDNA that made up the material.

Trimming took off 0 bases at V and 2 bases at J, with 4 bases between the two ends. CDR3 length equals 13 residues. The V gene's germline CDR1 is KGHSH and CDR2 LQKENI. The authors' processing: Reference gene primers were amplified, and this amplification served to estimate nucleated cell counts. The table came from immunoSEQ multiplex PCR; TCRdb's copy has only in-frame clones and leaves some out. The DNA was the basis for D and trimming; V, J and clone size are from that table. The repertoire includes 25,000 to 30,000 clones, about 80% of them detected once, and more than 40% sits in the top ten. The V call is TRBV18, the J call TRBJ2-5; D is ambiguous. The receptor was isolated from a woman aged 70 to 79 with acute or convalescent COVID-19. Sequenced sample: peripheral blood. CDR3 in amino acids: CASSPPTQETQYF. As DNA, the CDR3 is TGTGCCAGCTCACCACCAACACAAGAGACCCAGTACTTC.